The present T cell receptor beta chain was sequenced within a study of identical twins. Study conclusions and caveats: Twins shared out-of-frame alpha sequences with excess low generation probability.

CDR1 SNHLY and CDR2 FYNNEI come from the germline V gene. The length of the CDR3 is 17 residues. V was clipped by 5 bases and J by 0 bases; unmatched bases: 9. TCRdb itself ran the 5' RACE reads through MiXCR, one entry per CDR3 protein. The repertoire holds hundreds of thousands of distinct CDR3 sequences, with roughly an eighth as singletons. Healthy Caucasians supplied all donations. A few counts support this clonotype. Antigen: not known. These same records also appear under a second study, on yellow fever vaccine responses in identical twins. Per that study: Twins reportedly had a vaccine T cell response that seemed partly convergent, partly personalized.

Material for sequencing was CD8+ T cells sorted from blood. The sequence was obtained from a woman between 18 and 30 years old in good health. The chain links TRBV2 to TRBJ2-5; the match to TRBD2 covers 10 bases. This chain's CDR3 is CASSSPLTSGHQETQYF. For the CDR3, the DNA is TGTGCCAGCAGTTCCCCTTTGACTAGCGGGCACCAAGAGACCCAGTACTTC.